A selection of T cell receptor beta chains follows, all from one sample in a study of blood T cell repertoires in COVID-19. TCRdb's copy holds only in-frame clones and misses some; the assay was immunoSEQ multiplex PCR. The sample yields 150,000 to 200,000 clones, around four fifths seen once. Sequenced sample: peripheral blood. These receptors came from a woman of 80 years or more with acute or convalescent COVID-19. Each CDR3 is given with its conserved first and last residue. D genes are given only for firm matches. Size is stated for part of the rows, as once, few or many counts, or as a class when the clone is expanded.

TRBV19,TRBJ2-7,TRBD1,-,TGTGCCAGTAGTATAGTGGCAGGGGGCGAGCAGTACTTC,CASSIVAGGEQYF
TRBV2,TRBJ1-1,-,-,TGTGCCAGCAGTTTAGGGGGGAACACTGAAGCTTTCTTT,CASSLGGNTEAFF
TRBV2,TRBJ2-5,TRBD1,-,TGTGCCAGCACCGGGACAGGAGGGGAGACCCAGTACTTC,CASTGTGGETQYF
TRBV2,TRBJ1-2,TRBD1,-,TGTGCCAGCAGTGAAAGGGGGCTCTATGGCTACACCTTC,CASSERGLYGYTF
TRBV5-1,TRBJ1-3,-,once,TGCGCCAGCAGCCCTTACTCCTCTGGAAACACCATATATTTT,CASSPYSSGNTIYF
TRBV9,TRBJ1-6,-,-,TGTGCCAGCAGCGGTGGGGCCACCACGTCCTATAATTCACCCCTCCACTTT,CASSGGATTSYNSPLHF
TRBV7-8,TRBJ2-7,TRBD1,-,TGTGCCAGCAGCTTACGGCCGGGACAGGGTCGTTACGAGCAGTACTTC,CASSLRPGQGRYEQYF
TRBV5-4,TRBJ1-1,-,-,TGTGCCAGCAGCTTGAGAGTCGGGGGGGCTGAAGCTTTCTTT,CASSLRVGGAEAFF
TRBV2,TRBJ2-5,TRBD2,-,TGTGCCAGCAGTGGCCGGGAGGGCCAAGAGACCCAGTACTTC,CASSGREGQETQYF
TRBV5-6,TRBJ1-5,-,-,TGTGCCAGCAGCTTTGGAGGGGCCCTAAATCAGCCCCAGCATTTT,CASSFGGALNQPQHF
TRBV7-6,TRBJ2-3,TRBD2,-,TGTGCCAGCAGCTTAGAGGCAGGGAGGGCAGATACGCAGTATTTT,CASSLEAGRADTQYF
TRBV19,TRBJ2-2,TRBD2,-,TGTGCCAGTAGCCGGGACTATTTTACCGGGGAGCTGTTTTTT,CASSRDYFTGELFF
TRBV9,TRBJ2-1,TRBD2,-,TGTGCCAGCAGCCCATGGGGGGGGGAGCAGTTCTTC,CASSPWGGEQFF
TRBV5-4,TRBJ2-2,TRBD2,-,TGTGCCAGCAGCTTGGAGGGGGTAGGACTAGCGGGGATCACCGGGGAGCTGTTTTTT,CASSLEGVGLAGITGELFF
TRBV11-2,TRBJ1-3,-,few,TGTGCCAGCAGCTTGACAGGACAGTCCATCTCTGGAAACACCATATATTTT,CASSLTGQSISGNTIYF
TRBV9,TRBJ1-2,TRBD1,-,TGTGCCAGCAGCGTAGGGACAGGGGCTAACTATGGCTACACCTTC,CASSVGTGANYGYTF
TRBV11-2,TRBJ2-5,TRBD2,-,TGTGCCAGCAGCCAAGGGCTCCTGCCGGGGGGCCAAGAGACCCAGTACTTC,CASSQGLLPGGQETQYF
TRBV6-6,TRBJ1-5,-,-,TGTGCCAGCAGTCCGTCGTCCGGGGGATCCAGCAATCAGCCCCAGCATTTT,CASSPSSGGSSNQPQHF
TRBV7-6,TRBJ1-2,-,few,TGTGCCAGCAGCTTGACGGAGTACTATGGCTACACCTTC,CASSLTEYYGYTF
TRBV6-1,TRBJ2-3,TRBD2,-,TGTGCCAGCAGTGTACAAATAGCGGGAGGTAGGGCAGATACGCAGTATTTT,CASSVQIAGGRADTQYF
TRBV3-1/TRBV3-2,TRBJ1-2,-,few,TGTGCCAGCAGTCAACAGGTGGATAATGGCTACACCTTC,CASSQQVDNGYTF
TRBV14,TRBJ2-3,-,-,TGTGCCAGCAGCTCATCTCGAGAGTATACGCAGTATTTT,CASSSSREYTQYF
TRBV6-5,TRBJ1-4,TRBD1,few,TGTGCCAGCAGCGAGACAGGGCTAGCTAATGAAAAACTGTTTTTT,CASSETGLANEKLFF
TRBV5-8,TRBJ1-2,-,-,TGTGCCAGCAGCCCCCCAATCGCGGGTTTAAATGGCTACACCTTC,CASSPPIAGLNGYTF
TRBV19,TRBJ1-2,-,-,TGTGCCAGTAGTACCGCAATATCAAGGGGAATCTATGGCTACACCTTC,CASSTAISRGIYGYTF
TRBV10-3,TRBJ2-3,TRBD2,-,TGTGCCATCAGTACTAGCGGGACTAGCACAGATACGCAGTATTTT,CAISTSGTSTDTQYF
TRBV30,TRBJ2-3,-,-,TGTGCCTGGAGTCCGGTCAGGGGCGCAGATACGCAGTATTTT,CAWSPVRGADTQYF
TRBV18,TRBJ2-1,-,few,TGTGCCAGCTCCCCGACTAGATACAATGAGCAGTTCTTC,CASSPTRYNEQFF
TRBV5-4,TRBJ2-1,-,-,TGTGCCAGCAGCTACTCGTGGGCCGGCAATGAGCAGTTCTTC,CASSYSWAGNEQFF
TRBV7-6,TRBJ2-7,TRBD1,-,TGTGCCAGCAGCTTAGTAATGAGACAGGGGAACGACGAGCAGTACTTC,CASSLVMRQGNDEQYF
TRBV30,TRBJ1-1,-,few,TGTGCCTGGAGTGGACAGTTGAACACTGAAGCTTTCTTT,CAWSGQLNTEAFF
TRBV2,TRBJ2-5,-,-,TGTGCCAGCTCCGGCCCCGAGGGAGAGACCCAGTACTTC,CASSGPEGETQYF
TRBV6-5,TRBJ2-5,TRBD2,-,TGTGCCAGCAGTTTTAGCGGGAGGCGGACGGAGACCCAGTACTTC,CASSFSGRRTETQYF
TRBV5-1,TRBJ2-7,TRBD2,-,TGCGCCAGCAGCCCCCCGGCGGGGGTCCATAGTGAGCAGTACTTC,CASSPPAGVHSEQYF
TRBV7-9,TRBJ2-7,TRBD2,once,TGTGCCAGCAGCTTCACTAGCGGGAGTTACGAGCAGTACTTC,CASSFTSGSYEQYF
TRBV28,TRBJ1-1,TRBD1,-,TGTGCCAGCAGTCCCTCCCGCGGACAGGGGAGCACTGAAGCTTTCTTT,CASSPSRGQGSTEAFF
TRBV7-3,TRBJ2-3,-,-,TGTGCCAGCAGCTTTTCGGGGTACACAGATACGCAGTATTTT,CASSFSGYTDTQYF
TRBV18,TRBJ1-1,-,-,TGTGCCAGCTCGGGGGACATGAACACTGAAGCTTTCTTT,CASSGDMNTEAFF
TRBV27,TRBJ2-7,TRBD1,-,TGTGCCAGCAGTTTAAGACAGGGGGCAAGTAGTAACTTCGGCGAGCAGTACTTC,CASSLRQGASSNFGEQYF
TRBV7-9,TRBJ1-5,-,-,TGTGCCAGCAGCTTAGGTTCCGGGACACGAGGGCAGCCCCAGCATTTT,CASSLGSGTRGQPQHF
TRBV5-1,TRBJ2-7,TRBD2,-,TGCGCCAGCAGCCCGGGACTAGCGAACAGAGGCGAGCAGTACTTC,CASSPGLANRGEQYF
TRBV5-1,TRBJ1-1,TRBD1,-,TGCGCCAGCAGCTCACGACAGGGGAAGAACACTGAAGCTTTCTTT,CASSSRQGKNTEAFF
TRBV6-4,TRBJ1-6,-,few,TGTGCCAGCACCAATTTCCCGGGTAATTCACCCCTCCACTTT,CASTNFPGNSPLHF
TRBV5-1,TRBJ2-5,TRBD2,-,TGCGCCAGCAGCCCTGGACTAGCGGGAGGTATACAAGAGACCCAGTACTTC,CASSPGLAGGIQETQYF
TRBV27,TRBJ2-1,TRBD1,once,TGTGCCAGCAGTCTTGTGGAGGGACAGGGGGGGCAGTTCTTC,CASSLVEGQGGQFF
TRBV12-3/TRBV12-4,TRBJ2-7,TRBD2,once,TGTGCCAGCAGTCCCCGACTAGCGTACGAGCAGTACTTC,CASSPRLAYEQYF
TRBV28,TRBJ1-5,-,-,TGTGCCAGCAGTTGGGAGCAGGGGTCCGGAGGTCAGCCCCAGCATTTT,CASSWEQGSGGQPQHF
TRBV6-2/TRBV6-3,TRBJ1-5,-,few,TGTGCCAGCAGCACGATCGGGCCCCAGCATTTT,CASSTIGPQHF
TRBV29-1,TRBJ2-2,-,-,TGCAGCGTTGGCCGCGTTGGACAGACCGGGGAGCTGTTTTTT,CSVGRVGQTGELFF
TRBV3-1/TRBV3-2,TRBJ2-7,TRBD2,-,TGTGCCAGCAGCCAGGGCGTTATAGCGGGAGGGTCCTACGAGCAGTACTTC,CASSQGVIAGGSYEQYF
TRBV30,TRBJ1-4,TRBD1,-,TGTGCCTGGAGTGTTCTATTGGCCCAGGGGGCAGCTAATGAAAAACTGTTTTTT,CAWSVLLAQGAANEKLFF
TRBV29-1,TRBJ2-7,TRBD1,-,TGCAGCGTTGCCACAGGGGTCGGCGTCGAGCAGTACTTC,CSVATGVGVEQYF